Each of the 26 T cell receptor beta chains below was sequenced from the same sample in a study of glioma-infiltrating T cells after dendritic cell vaccination. The time point was: after dendritic cell vaccination, including at tumor progression/relapse. The repertoire was sequenced with immunoSEQ multiplex PCR; TCRdb's copy has only in-frame clones and lacks some. The repertoire consists of approximately 92,000 clones, with 65% to 85% occurring once and the leading ten covering 5.4%. The sequenced sample was blood, obtained after dendritic cell vaccination. All receptors derive from a human donor with glioblastoma.

The V gene is TRBV29-1, the J gene TRBJ2-2, with D possibly TRBD1 on 6 matching bases. Trimming cost V 6 bases and J 5 bases, with 10 bases left between them. The CDR3 length is 12 residues. Germline loops: CDR1 SQVTM, CDR2 ANQGSEA. In nucleotides, the CDR3 is TGCAGCGTCCCGACAGGAACCGGGGAGCTGTTTTTT. Amino acids: CSVPTGTGELFF.

V and J are TRBV19 and TRBJ1-1; maybe TRBD1 (6 bases). CDR3 length: 16 amino acids. V dropped 3 bases and J dropped 1 base, with 15 bases sitting between them. Germline CDR1 LNHDA, CDR2 SQIVND (reference sequence). The DNA for the CDR3 is TGTGCCAGTAGTATGCGTAAGGGGACACCGAACACTGAAGCTTTCTTT. Protein sequence: CASSMRKGTPNTEAFF.

V and J are TRBV6-5 and TRBJ1-2; D call uncertain. In germline, CDR1 is MNHEY, CDR2 SVGAGI. CDR3 size: 11 residues. Trimming shortened V by 8 bases and J by 4 bases, and 8 bases separated the two germline ends. CDR3 nucleotides: TGTGCCAGCGCGCTCGCCTATGGCTACACCTTC. Protein: CASALAYGYTF.

The V call is TRBV30, the J call TRBJ1-4; D possibly corresponds to TRBD1 (5 bases). There are 13 residues in the CDR3. Germline V gene lookup returns CDR1 GTSNPN and CDR2 SVGIG (reference sequence). The V gene lost 4 bases and the J gene lost 5 bases, with 11 bases spanning the gap. The CDR3 bases are TGTGCCTGGACCCGGGGGGGGAATGAAAAACTGTTTTTT. Protein: CAWTRGGNEKLFF.

J is TRBJ1-3 and V is TRBV5-1; D is undetermined. The CDR3 has 14 amino acids. Between the trimmed V and J ends, which lost 3 bases and 0 bases, there was a span of 7 bases. CDR1 is SGHRS and CDR2 is YFSETQ in the germline V gene. This chain's CDR3 is CASSSGYSGNTIYF. CDR3 DNA sequence: TGCGCCAGCAGCTCCGGTTACTCTGGAAACACCATATATTTT.

The chain couples TRBV19 to TRBJ2-1, with TRBD2 matching over 10 bases. The CDR3 has 14 residues. The germline V gene encodes CDR1 LNHDA and CDR2 SQIVND (reference sequence). Losses at the gene ends were 3 bases for V and 7 bases for J; bases not matched to a gene: 3. In DNA, the CDR3 is TGTGCCAGTAGTATTGCAGCGGGAGGGAATGAGCAGTTCTTC. Its protein is CASSIAAGGNEQFF. The full variable domain, rest sourced from reference TRBV19 and TRBJ2-1, is DGGITQSPKYLFRKEGQNVTLSCEQNLNHDAMYWYRQDPGQGLRLIYYSQIVNDFQKGDIAEGYSVSREKKESFPLTVTSAQKNPTAFYLCASSIAAGGNEQFFGPGTRLTVL.

The chain is built from TRBV6-5 and TRBJ1-2, with 12 bases that match TRBD1. The ends lost 7 bases at V and 4 bases at J; junction bases unmatched: 7. Germline V CDR1 and CDR2: MNHEY, SVGAGI. This CDR3 is 15 amino acids long. The CDR3 loop reads CASTTGTGGSYGYTF. CDR3 nucleotide sequence: TGTGCCAGCACTACCGGGACAGGGGGCAGCTATGGCTACACCTTC.

The rearrangement links TRBV5-6 to TRBJ2-1, with 13 bases matching TRBD2. CDR1 and CDR2 from the germline V gene are SGHDT and YYEEEE. This CDR3 has 15 residues. The V and J ends lost 4 bases and 11 bases, in that order; junction bases with no gene match: 9. CDR3 region: CASSRATSGGLQQFF. The CDR3 DNA reads TGTGCCAGCAGCCGGGCGACTAGCGGGGGGCTACAGCAGTTCTTC.

The chain recombines TRBV6-5 with TRBJ2-3; no definite D call. CDR3 size: 14 residues. CDR1 and CDR2 from the germline V gene are MNHEY and SVGAGI. Deletions cut 2 bases from V and 4 bases from J, with 10 bases between. This CDR3 is CASSYVNRADTQYF. CDR3 sequence (DNA): TGTGCCAGCAGTTACGTGAATAGAGCAGATACGCAGTATTTT.

The J gene is TRBJ2-2, the V gene TRBV7-3, with 7 bases fitting TRBD2. Germline CDR1 is SGHTA and CDR2 is FQGTGA. The CDR3 length is 16 residues. J was trimmed by 5 bases and V by 3 bases; bases with no gene match: 9. The CDR3 sequence is CASSFIRRENTGELFF. The CDR3, as DNA: TGTGCCAGCAGCTTTATTCGGCGGGAGAATACCGGGGAGCTGTTTTTT.

The chain employs TRBV6-1 and TRBJ2-7; D may be TRBD1 (6 bases). Germline values: CDR1 MNHNS, CDR2 SASEGT. CDR3 length: 13 amino acids. Trimming stripped 3 bases from V and 2 bases from J, with 8 bases between. Written as DNA, the CDR3 is TGTGCCAGCAGTGACCGGACAGCCTACGAGCAGTACTTC. This gives the protein CASSDRTAYEQYF.

The chain carries TRBV5-6 and TRBJ1-1, with TRBD1 matching over 10 bases. Unmatched junction bases numbered 10, after V lost 4 bases and J lost 4 bases. The V gene's germline CDR1 is SGHDT and CDR2 YYEEEE. This CDR3 region has 16 residues. The CDR3 nucleotides read TGTGCCAGCAGCCCACCCGGGACAGGGGACGTCACTGAAGCTTTCTTT. The encoded protein is CASSPPGTGDVTEAFF.

This chain joins TRBV7-9 and TRBJ1-4; 11 bases map to TRBD1. Germline V gene lookup returns CDR1 SEHNR and CDR2 FQNEAQ (reference sequence). The CDR3 has 18 amino acids. After removal of 8 bases from V and 0 bases from J, the junction contained 11 bases not matched to a gene. CDR3 in DNA: TGTGCCAGCGAACCGGGACAGGGGGGGCTTACAACTAATGAAAAACTGTTTTTT. Residues: CASEPGQGGLTTNEKLFF.

This sequence joins TRBV9 and TRBJ2-2; D remains unclear. Germline V lookup: CDR1 SGDLS, CDR2 YYNGEE. Deletions cut 0 bases from V and 3 bases from J, with 6 bases between. The CDR3 spans 14 residues. This chain's CDR3 is CASSVDQYTGELFF. The CDR3 DNA sequence: TGTGCCAGCAGCGTAGATCAGTACACCGGGGAGCTGTTTTTT.

The chain recombines TRBV5-1 with TRBJ1-2, with TRBD1 matching 8 bases. Germline V gene sequence: CDR1 SGHRS, CDR2 YFSETQ. This CDR3 is built from 14 residues. V trimming: 9 bases; J trimming: 0 bases; junction bases outside the gene matches: 7. The CDR3 spells CATAPQGANYGYTF. The CDR3 bases are TGCGCCACCGCTCCACAGGGGGCTAACTATGGCTACACCTTC.

This clone was seen a single time. The chain is built from TRBV14 and TRBJ1-2, with 8 bases that match TRBD1. This CDR3 is built from 16 residues. Germline lookup yields CDR1 SGHDN and CDR2 FVKESK. After removal of 4 bases from V and 1 base from J, the junction contained 8 bases not matched to a gene. The CDR3 region has the DNA TGTGCCAGCAGCCCACGACAGGGGAGAGTTAACTATGGCTACACCTTC. It translates to CASSPRQGRVNYGYTF.

CDR3 sequence (DNA): TGTGCCAGCAGTTTGACTAGGTCTTCGGGGGAGCAGTACTTC. Amino acid sequence: CASSLTRSSGEQYF. The chain links TRBV27 to TRBJ2-7; D perhaps matches TRBD2 (6 bases). This CDR3 contains 14 residues. With 3 bases removed from V and 7 bases from J, the gap between germline ends came to 16 bases. Germline V gene sequence: CDR1 MNHEY, CDR2 SMNVEV (reference sequence).

CDR3 coding DNA: TGTGCCAGCAGTGAACTGGTGTCGCGATTCACAGATACGCAGTATTTT. Its protein is CASSELVSRFTDTQYF. The chain combines TRBV6-1 with TRBJ2-3; D remains unclear. The germline CDR1 and CDR2 sequences are MNHNS and SASEGT. V was pared by 2 bases and J by 2 bases, with 14 bases between. This CDR3 comprises 16 residues.

DNA of the CDR3: TGTGCCATCACGGGGGATAGCAATCAGCCCCAGCATTTT. Its protein product is CAITGDSNQPQHF. The genes are TRBV10-3 and TRBJ1-5, with a weak D call TRBD1 (5 bases). Germline CDR1 ENHRY, CDR2 SYGVKD. The V gene lost 7 bases and the J gene lost 0 bases, with 7 bases spanning the gap. This CDR3 is built from 13 residues.

The CDR3 is CASSQEQGLRSTIYF. The CDR3 bases are TGCGCCAGCAGCCAAGAACAAGGCCTTCGGAGCACCATATATTTT. V is TRBV4-1 and J is TRBJ1-3; unclear D gene. The V end lost 0 bases, the J end lost 9 bases, and 15 bases lay between the germline ends. Germline V lookup: CDR1 MGHRA, CDR2 YSYEKL. This CDR3 has 15 residues.

The V gene is TRBV29-1, the J gene TRBJ2-5, with D tentatively TRBD1 (5 bases). Trimming cost V 6 bases and J 7 bases, with 12 bases left between them. Looked up from germline, CDR1 is SQVTM and CDR2 is ANQGSEA. The CDR3 is 11 amino acids. The CDR3 spells CSVVPRGTQYF. For the CDR3, the DNA is TGCAGCGTAGTACCTAGGGGGACCCAGTACTTC.

The chain links TRBV28 to TRBJ2-2; D gene unclear. The CDR3 totals 13 residues. Germline V gene sequence: CDR1 MDHEN, CDR2 SYDVKM. The V gene lost 4 bases and the J gene lost 1 base, with 4 bases spanning the gap. In DNA form, the CDR3 reads TGTGCCAGCAGTTCGCGGAACACCGGGGAGCTGTTTTTT. It specifies CASSSRNTGELFF.

This chain links TRBV7-2 with TRBJ2-1; tentative D call: TRBD1 (6 bases). Trimming took off 3 bases at V and 0 bases at J, with 12 bases between the two ends. This CDR3 has 16 residues. Per germline, CDR1 SGHTA and CDR2 FQGNSA. Here the CDR3 reads CASSFYRGSSYNEQFF. The CDR3 nucleotides are TGTGCCAGCAGCTTTTATAGGGGGAGCTCCTACAATGAGCAGTTCTTC. The whole variable domain, remainder taken from reference TRBV7-2 and TRBJ2-1, is GAGVSQSPSNKVTEKGKDVELRCDPISGHTALYWYRQSLGQGLEFLIYFQGNSAPDKSGLPSDRFSAERTGGSVSTLTIQRTQQEDSAVYLCASSFYRGSSYNEQFFGPGTRLTVL.

The chain links TRBV11-2 to TRBJ2-7; TRBD2 might be the D (5 bases). The V end lost 8 bases, the J end lost 3 bases, and 11 bases lay between the germline ends. CDR1 SGHAT and CDR2 FQNNGV come from the germline V gene. There are 12 residues in the CDR3. As DNA, the CDR3 is TGTGCCAGCTCGGGATTTTTCTACGAGCAGTACTTC. Translation gives CASSGFFYEQYF. The whole variable domain, remainder taken from reference TRBV11-2 and TRBJ2-7, is EAGVAQSPRYKIIEKRQSVAFWCNPISGHATLYWYQQILGQGPKLLIQFQNNGVVDDSQLPKDRFSAERLKGVDSTLKIQPAKLEDSAVYLCASSGFFYEQYFGPGTRLTVT.

The V and J genes are TRBV30 and TRBJ2-1, with D uncertain. Germline values: CDR1 GTSNPN, CDR2 SVGIG (reference sequence). Between the trimmed V and J ends, which lost 1 base and 6 bases, there was a span of 10 bases. CDR3 length equals 13 residues. The DNA for the CDR3 is TGTGCCTGGAGTGCTCAGAGGATCAATGAGCAGTTCTTC. Residues: CAWSAQRINEQFF. Full variable domain (missing parts from reference TRBV30 and TRBJ2-1): SQTIHQWPATLVQPVGSPLSLECTVEGTSNPNLYWYRQAAGRGLQLLFYSVGIGQISSEVPQNLSASRPQDRQFILSSKKLLLSDSGFYLCAWSAQRINEQFFGPGTRLTVL.

V gene TRBV19 combines with J gene TRBJ1-5, with D perhaps TRBD1 (6 bases). CDR1 LNHDA and CDR2 SQIVND come from the germline V gene (reference sequence). V gave up 1 base and J gave up 3 bases, with 16 bases separating them. The CDR3 has 17 amino acids. The CDR3 protein is CASSIVNRALFNQPQHF. The CDR3, as DNA: TGTGCCAGTAGTATAGTGAACAGGGCTTTATTCAATCAGCCCCAGCATTTT.